What follows are 10 T cell receptor beta chains derived from one specimen sequenced in a study of blood T cell repertoires in COVID-19. Profiling relied on immunoSEQ multiplex PCR, and the TCRdb table lists in-frame clones only, not all of them. Of about 250,000 clones in the sample, approximately 80% are singletons; the top ten hold about 6.3%. The sequencing input was peripheral blood. These receptors all come from a woman aged 55-69 years with active or convalescent COVID-19.

J is TRBJ1-1 and V is TRBV13; the D is unclear. CDR1 is PRHDT and CDR2 is FYEKMQ in the germline V gene (reference sequence). The V gene lost 0 bases and the J gene lost 5 bases, with 7 bases spanning the gap. The CDR3 is 13 residues long. CDR3 sequence reads: CASSLGGGTEAFF. CDR3 in DNA: TGTGCCAGCAGCTTAGGAGGAGGTACTGAAGCTTTCTTT.

Worth noting for this clone: This sample includes further DNA sequences coding for the same CDR3. The chain has TRBV5-1 and TRBJ1-2; the D is unclear. Germline assignment: CDR1 SGHRS and CDR2 YFSETQ. The CDR3 spans 13 residues. Trimming left V 0 bases short and J 1 base short, with 4 bases between. The CDR3, as DNA: TGCGCCAGCAGCTTGGGCGGTAACTATGGCTACACCTTC. Its protein product is CASSLGGNYGYTF.

The chain combines TRBV14 with TRBJ2-1; 9 bases agree with TRBD2. The CDR3 length is 14 residues. CDR1 and CDR2 (germline): SGHDN, FVKESK. The trim removed 4 bases at V and 12 bases at J, leaving 10 bases unmatched. The CDR3 DNA is TGTGCCAGCAGCCCAGGACTAGCGCATGGGGTGCAGTTCTTC. This encodes CASSPGLAHGVQFF.

The chain recombines TRBV5-1 with TRBJ2-3; D ambiguous. Germline values: CDR1 SGHRS, CDR2 YFSETQ. CDR3 length equals 17 residues. Trimming took off 2 bases at V and 0 bases at J, with 16 bases between the two ends. This chain's CDR3 is CASSLRSAIASTDTQYF. CDR3 in DNA: TGCGCCAGCAGCTTACGATCAGCGATTGCTAGCACAGATACGCAGTATTTT.

The rearrangement uses TRBV27 and TRBJ2-7; TRBD1 aligns across 8 bases. Trimming removed 0 bases from V and 4 bases from J; junction bases left unmatched: 5. Germline V gives CDR1 MNHEY, CDR2 SMNVEV (reference sequence). CDR3 length: 15 amino acids. The DNA of the CDR3 is TGTGCCAGCAGTTTATCCGGGACAGGCGATTACGAGCAGTACTTC. Translation: CASSLSGTGDYEQYF.

This chain links TRBV29-1 with TRBJ2-1; no reliable D call. The CDR3 extends over 15 amino acids. Deletions cut 4 bases from V and 0 bases from J, with 13 bases between. Germline lookup yields CDR1 SQVTM and CDR2 ANQGSEA. In DNA form, the CDR3 reads TGCAGCGTTGTTCCATTTAGGAGCTCCTACAATGAGCAGTTCTTC. Translation gives CSVVPFRSSYNEQFF.

The J gene is TRBJ1-4, the V gene TRBV14; D perhaps matches TRBD1 (6 bases). Trimming took 2 bases from V and 4 from J, leaving 20 bases between them. Germline CDR1 SGHDN, CDR2 FVKESK. The CDR3 contains 18 residues. The CDR3 here is CASSQSLGSGAYNEKLFF. DNA of the CDR3: TGTGCCAGCAGCCAATCTCTGGGATCAGGGGCTTATAATGAAAAACTGTTTTTT. The full variable domain, rest sourced from reference TRBV14 and TRBJ1-4, is EAGVTQFPSHSVIEKGQTVTLRCDPISGHDNLYWYRRVMGKEIKFLLHFVKESKQDESGMPNNRFLAERTGGTYSTLKVQPAELEDSGVYFCASSQSLGSGAYNEKLFFGSGTQLSVL.

The chain joins TRBV28 to TRBJ2-3; D possibly corresponds to TRBD2 (6 bases). Deletions cut 5 bases from V and 2 bases from J, with 11 bases between. Germline V gene lookup returns CDR1 MDHEN and CDR2 SYDVKM. The CDR3 has 14 amino acids. The CDR3 DNA follows: TGTGCCAGCAGTAGGACTACTTCCACAGATACGCAGTATTTT. This encodes CASSRTTSTDTQYF.

V is TRBV6-5 and J is TRBJ2-3; 8 bases align to TRBD2. Germline trimming cut 2 bases from V and 3 bases from J; bases unmatched to any gene: 7. The germline CDR1 and CDR2 sequences are MNHEY and SVGAGI. The CDR3 extends over 16 amino acids. CDR3 sequence reads: CASSYRIGGATDTQYF. In nucleotides, the CDR3 is TGTGCCAGCAGTTACAGGATCGGGGGGGCAACAGATACGCAGTATTTT.

This clone was recorded only once. V and J are TRBV7-3 and TRBJ1-2; 9 bases map to TRBD1. The CDR3 spans 15 residues. Germline V CDR1 and CDR2: SGHTA, FQGTGA. Trimming at V came to 1 base and at J to 3 bases, leaving 3 bases not matched to a gene. The CDR3 nucleotides read TGTGCCAGCAGCTTAATGCGGACAGGGGACTATGGCTACACCTTC. It specifies CASSLMRTGDYGYTF.